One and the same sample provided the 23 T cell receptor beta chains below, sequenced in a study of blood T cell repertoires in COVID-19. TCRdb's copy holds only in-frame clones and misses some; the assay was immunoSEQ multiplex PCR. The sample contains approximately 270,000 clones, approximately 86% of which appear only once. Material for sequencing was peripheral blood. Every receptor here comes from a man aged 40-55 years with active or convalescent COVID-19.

The CDR3 sequence: CATRHSALGTIYF. The DNA of the CDR3 is TGTGCCACCAGACACTCGGCCCTGGGCACCATATATTTT. The chain links TRBV19 to TRBJ1-3; D remains unclear. The CDR3 length is 13 residues. The ends were cut back, 10 bases at V and 9 bases at J, with 19 bases in the middle. From germline, CDR1 is LNHDA and CDR2 SQIVND (reference sequence).

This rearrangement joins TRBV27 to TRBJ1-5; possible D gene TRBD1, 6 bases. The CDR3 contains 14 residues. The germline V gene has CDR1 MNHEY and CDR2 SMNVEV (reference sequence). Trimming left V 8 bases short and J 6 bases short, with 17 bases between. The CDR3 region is CASARAGAGQPQHF. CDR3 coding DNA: TGTGCCAGCGCCAGGGCGGGGGCGGGTCAGCCCCAGCATTTT.

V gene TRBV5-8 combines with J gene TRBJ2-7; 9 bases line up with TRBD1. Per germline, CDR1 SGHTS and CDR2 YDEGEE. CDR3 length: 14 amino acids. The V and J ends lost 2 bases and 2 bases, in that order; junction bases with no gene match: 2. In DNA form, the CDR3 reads TGTGCCAGCAGCTTCCGGGACAGGGCCTACGAGCAGTACTTC. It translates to CASSFRDRAYEQYF.

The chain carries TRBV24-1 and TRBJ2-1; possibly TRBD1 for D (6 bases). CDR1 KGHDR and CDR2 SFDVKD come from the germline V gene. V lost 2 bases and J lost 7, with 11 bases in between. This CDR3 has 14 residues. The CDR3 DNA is TGTGCCACCAGTGATTACGGACAGTTGAATGAGCAGTTCTTC. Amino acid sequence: CATSDYGQLNEQFF.

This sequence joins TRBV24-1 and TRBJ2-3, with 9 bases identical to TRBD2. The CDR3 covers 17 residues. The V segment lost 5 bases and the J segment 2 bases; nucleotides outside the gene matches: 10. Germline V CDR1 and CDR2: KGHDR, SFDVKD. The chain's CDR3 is CATSASTSGRITDTQYF. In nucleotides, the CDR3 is TGTGCCACCAGTGCCTCGACTAGCGGACGGATCACAGATACGCAGTATTTT.

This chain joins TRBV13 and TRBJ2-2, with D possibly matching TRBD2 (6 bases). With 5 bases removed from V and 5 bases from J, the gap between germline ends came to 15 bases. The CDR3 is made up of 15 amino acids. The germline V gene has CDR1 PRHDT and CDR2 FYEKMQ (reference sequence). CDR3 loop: CASSGGSRETGELFF. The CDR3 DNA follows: TGTGCCAGCAGCGGGGGGTCAAGGGAAACCGGGGAGCTGTTTTTT.

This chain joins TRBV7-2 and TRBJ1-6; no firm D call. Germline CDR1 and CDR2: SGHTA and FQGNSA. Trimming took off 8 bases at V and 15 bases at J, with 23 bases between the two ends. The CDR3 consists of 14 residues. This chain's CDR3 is CASATDSGLSRLHF. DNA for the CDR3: TGTGCCAGCGCGACGGACTCCGGCCTATCTCGCCTCCACTTT.

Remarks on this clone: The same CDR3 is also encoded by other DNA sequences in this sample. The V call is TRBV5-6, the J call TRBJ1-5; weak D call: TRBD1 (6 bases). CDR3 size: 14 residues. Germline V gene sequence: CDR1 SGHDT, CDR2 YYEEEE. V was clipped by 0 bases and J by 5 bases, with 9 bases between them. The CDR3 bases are TGTGCCAGCAGCTTGGGGGGGCGAGATCAGCCCCAGCATTTT. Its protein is CASSLGGRDQPQHF.

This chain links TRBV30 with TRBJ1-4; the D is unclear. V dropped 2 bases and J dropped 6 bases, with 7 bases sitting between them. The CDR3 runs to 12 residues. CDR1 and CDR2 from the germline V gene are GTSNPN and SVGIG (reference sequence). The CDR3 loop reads CAWSWSDEKLFF. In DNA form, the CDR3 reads TGTGCCTGGAGTTGGTCGGATGAAAAACTGTTTTTT.

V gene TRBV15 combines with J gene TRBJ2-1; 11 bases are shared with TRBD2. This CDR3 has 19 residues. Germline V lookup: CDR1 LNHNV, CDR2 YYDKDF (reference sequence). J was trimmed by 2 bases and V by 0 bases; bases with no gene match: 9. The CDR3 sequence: CATSRDGVTSGTTYNEQFF. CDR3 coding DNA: TGTGCCACCAGCAGAGATGGCGTGACTAGCGGGACTACCTACAATGAGCAGTTCTTC. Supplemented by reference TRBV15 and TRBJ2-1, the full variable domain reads DAMVIQNPRYQVTQFGKPVTLSCSQTLNHNVMYWYQQKSSQAPKLLFHYYDKDFNNEADTPDNFQSRRPNTSFCFLDIRSPGLGDTAMYLCATSRDGVTSGTTYNEQFFGPGTRLTVL.

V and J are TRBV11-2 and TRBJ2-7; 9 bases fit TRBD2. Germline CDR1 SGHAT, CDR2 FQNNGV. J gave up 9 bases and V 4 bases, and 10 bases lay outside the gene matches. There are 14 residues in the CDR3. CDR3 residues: CASSSDRIAGAQYF. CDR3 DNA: TGTGCCAGCAGCTCCGACAGGATAGCGGGAGCGCAGTACTTC.

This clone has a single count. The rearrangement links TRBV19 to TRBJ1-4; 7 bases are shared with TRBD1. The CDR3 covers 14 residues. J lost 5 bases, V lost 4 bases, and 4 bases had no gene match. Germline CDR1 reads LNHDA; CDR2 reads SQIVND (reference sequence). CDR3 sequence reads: CASSTGQRNEKLFF. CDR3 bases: TGTGCCAGTAGTACGGGACAGAGGAATGAAAAACTGTTTTTT.

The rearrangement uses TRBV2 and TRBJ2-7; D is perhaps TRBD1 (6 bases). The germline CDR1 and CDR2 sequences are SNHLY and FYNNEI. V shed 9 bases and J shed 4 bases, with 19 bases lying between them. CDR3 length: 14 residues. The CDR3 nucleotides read TGTGCCAGTCGATACAGGGAAGTTCAGTACGAGCAGTACTTC. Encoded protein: CASRYREVQYEQYF.

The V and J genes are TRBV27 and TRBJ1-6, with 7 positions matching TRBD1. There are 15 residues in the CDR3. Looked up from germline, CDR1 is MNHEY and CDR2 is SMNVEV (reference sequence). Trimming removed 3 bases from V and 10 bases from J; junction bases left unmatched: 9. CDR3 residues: CASSFSGGGGSPLHF. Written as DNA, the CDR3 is TGTGCCAGCAGTTTTTCAGGGGGAGGAGGATCACCCCTCCACTTT.

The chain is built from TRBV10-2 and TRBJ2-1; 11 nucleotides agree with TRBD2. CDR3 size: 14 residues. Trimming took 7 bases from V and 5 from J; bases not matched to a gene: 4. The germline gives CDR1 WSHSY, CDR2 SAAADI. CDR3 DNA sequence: TGCGCCAGCATGGGACTAGCGGTCGACAATGAGCAGTTCTTC. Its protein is CASMGLAVDNEQFF.

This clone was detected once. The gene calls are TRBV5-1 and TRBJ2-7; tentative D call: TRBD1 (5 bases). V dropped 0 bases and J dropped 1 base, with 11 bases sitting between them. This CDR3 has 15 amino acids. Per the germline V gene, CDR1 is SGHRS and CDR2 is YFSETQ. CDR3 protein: CASSLGQTASYEQYF. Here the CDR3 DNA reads TGCGCCAGCAGCTTGGGTCAGACAGCGTCCTACGAGCAGTACTTC.

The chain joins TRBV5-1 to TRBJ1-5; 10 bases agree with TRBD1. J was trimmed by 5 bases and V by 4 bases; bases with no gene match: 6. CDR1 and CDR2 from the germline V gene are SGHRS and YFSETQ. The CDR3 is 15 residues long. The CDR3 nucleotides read TGCGCCAGCAGCCTCTCCGGGACAGGGGATCAGCCCCAGCATTTT. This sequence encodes CASSLSGTGDQPQHF.

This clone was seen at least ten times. The CDR3, as DNA: TGTGCCACCAGCAGAACTAGCGGGGATTACAATGAGCAGTTCTTC. Residues: CATSRTSGDYNEQFF. The V gene is TRBV15, the J gene TRBJ2-1; 10 nucleotides align to TRBD2. V lost 2 bases, J lost 4 bases, and 2 bases stayed unmatched. CDR1 and CDR2 from the germline V gene are LNHNV and YYDKDF (reference sequence). CDR3 length: 15 residues.

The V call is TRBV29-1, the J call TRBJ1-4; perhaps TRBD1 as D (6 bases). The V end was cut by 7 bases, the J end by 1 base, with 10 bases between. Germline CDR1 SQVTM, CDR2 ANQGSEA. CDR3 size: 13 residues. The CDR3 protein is CSASGETNEKLFF. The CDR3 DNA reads TGCAGCGCTTCAGGGGAAACTAATGAAAAACTGTTTTTT.

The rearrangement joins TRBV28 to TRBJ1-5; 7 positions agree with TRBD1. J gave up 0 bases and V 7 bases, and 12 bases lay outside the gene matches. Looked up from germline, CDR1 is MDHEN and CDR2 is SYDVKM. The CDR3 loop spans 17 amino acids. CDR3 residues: CASISRQGGNSNQPQHF. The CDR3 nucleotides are TGTGCCAGCATTTCCCGACAGGGCGGAAATAGCAATCAGCCCCAGCATTTT.

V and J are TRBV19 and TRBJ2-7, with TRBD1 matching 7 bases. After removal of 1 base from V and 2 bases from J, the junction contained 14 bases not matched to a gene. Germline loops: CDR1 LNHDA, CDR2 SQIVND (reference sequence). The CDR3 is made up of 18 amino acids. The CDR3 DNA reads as TGTGCCAGTAGTATAGGATCGGGACAGCAATTTGGAACCTACGAGCAGTACTTC. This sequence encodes CASSIGSGQQFGTYEQYF.

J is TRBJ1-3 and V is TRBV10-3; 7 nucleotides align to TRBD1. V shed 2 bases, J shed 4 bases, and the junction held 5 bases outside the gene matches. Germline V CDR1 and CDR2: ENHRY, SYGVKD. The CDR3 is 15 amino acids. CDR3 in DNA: TGTGCCATCAGTGAGCCGACAGGGCTCGGAAACACCATATATTTT. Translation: CAISEPTGLGNTIYF.

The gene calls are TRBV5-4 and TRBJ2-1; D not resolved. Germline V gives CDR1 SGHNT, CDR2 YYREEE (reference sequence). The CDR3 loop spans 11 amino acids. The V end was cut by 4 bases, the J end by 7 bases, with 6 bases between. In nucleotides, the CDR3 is TGTGCCAGCAGCCTAAGAAATGAGCAGTTCTTC. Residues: CASSLRNEQFF.